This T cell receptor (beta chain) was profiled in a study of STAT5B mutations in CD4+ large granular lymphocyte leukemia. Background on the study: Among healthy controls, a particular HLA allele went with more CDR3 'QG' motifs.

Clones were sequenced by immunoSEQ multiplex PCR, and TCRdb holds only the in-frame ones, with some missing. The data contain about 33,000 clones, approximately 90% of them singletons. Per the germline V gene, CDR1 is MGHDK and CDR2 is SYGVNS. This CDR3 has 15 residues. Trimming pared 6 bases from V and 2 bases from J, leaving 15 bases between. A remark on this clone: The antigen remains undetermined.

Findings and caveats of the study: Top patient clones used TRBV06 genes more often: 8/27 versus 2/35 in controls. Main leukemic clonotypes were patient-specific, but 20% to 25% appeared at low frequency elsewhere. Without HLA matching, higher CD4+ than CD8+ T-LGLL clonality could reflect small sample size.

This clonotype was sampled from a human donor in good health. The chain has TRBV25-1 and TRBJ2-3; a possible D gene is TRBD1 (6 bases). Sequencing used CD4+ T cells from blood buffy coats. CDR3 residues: CASSDGQTNTDTQYF. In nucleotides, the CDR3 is TGTGCCAGCAGCGACGGACAGACCAACACAGATACGCAGTATTTT.